The clone carrying this T cell receptor beta chain has more than one count but fewer than ten. Its antigen is not identified. It was with 60 Vbeta and 13 Jbeta primers that the PCR ran. Generated by immunoSEQ multiplex PCR, the TCRdb table keeps only in-frame clones and is missing some. The profile shows some 130,000 clones, about 66% of them singletons. The data stem from a study of cytomegalovirus exposure and HLA in healthy donors. Whole-study context: For the roughly 400 genotyped donors, roughly 81% fell within the Caucasian-associated ancestry cluster. Study results and limitations: Rates of TCR association differed by HLA locus in a later analysis, with DRB1 highest and HLA-C lowest. When analyzed later, a missense DCLRE1C variant was found to be linked to TCR beta V- and J-gene trimming.

Germline V lookup: CDR1 SEHNR, CDR2 FQNEAQ (reference sequence). The V end was cut by 1 base, the J end by 13 bases, with 17 bases between. The CDR3 is 14 residues long. The chain combines TRBV7-9 with TRBJ2-1; D perhaps matches TRBD2 (5 bases). The receptor comes from a human donor in good health. The sequencing sample was made of PBMCs. CDR3 nucleotide sequence: TGTGCCAGCAGCTTAGTCGGGGAAGCCAGTCCTCAGTTCTTC. Protein product: CASSLVGEASPQFF.